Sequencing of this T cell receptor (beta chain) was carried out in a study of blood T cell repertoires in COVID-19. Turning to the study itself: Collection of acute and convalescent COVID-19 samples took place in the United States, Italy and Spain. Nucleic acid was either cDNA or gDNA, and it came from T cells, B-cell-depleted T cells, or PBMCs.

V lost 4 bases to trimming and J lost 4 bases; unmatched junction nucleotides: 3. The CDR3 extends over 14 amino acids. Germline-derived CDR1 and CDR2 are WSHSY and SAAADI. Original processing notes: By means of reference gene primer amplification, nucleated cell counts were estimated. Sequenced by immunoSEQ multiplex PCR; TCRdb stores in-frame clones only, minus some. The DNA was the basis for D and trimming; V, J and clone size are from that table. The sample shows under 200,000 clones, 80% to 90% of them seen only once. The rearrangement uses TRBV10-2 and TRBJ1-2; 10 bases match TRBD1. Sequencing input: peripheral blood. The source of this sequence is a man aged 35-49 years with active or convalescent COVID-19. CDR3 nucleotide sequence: TGCGCCAGCAGTGGACAGGGGGCGGGCTATGGCTACACCTTC. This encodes CASSGQGAGYGYTF.